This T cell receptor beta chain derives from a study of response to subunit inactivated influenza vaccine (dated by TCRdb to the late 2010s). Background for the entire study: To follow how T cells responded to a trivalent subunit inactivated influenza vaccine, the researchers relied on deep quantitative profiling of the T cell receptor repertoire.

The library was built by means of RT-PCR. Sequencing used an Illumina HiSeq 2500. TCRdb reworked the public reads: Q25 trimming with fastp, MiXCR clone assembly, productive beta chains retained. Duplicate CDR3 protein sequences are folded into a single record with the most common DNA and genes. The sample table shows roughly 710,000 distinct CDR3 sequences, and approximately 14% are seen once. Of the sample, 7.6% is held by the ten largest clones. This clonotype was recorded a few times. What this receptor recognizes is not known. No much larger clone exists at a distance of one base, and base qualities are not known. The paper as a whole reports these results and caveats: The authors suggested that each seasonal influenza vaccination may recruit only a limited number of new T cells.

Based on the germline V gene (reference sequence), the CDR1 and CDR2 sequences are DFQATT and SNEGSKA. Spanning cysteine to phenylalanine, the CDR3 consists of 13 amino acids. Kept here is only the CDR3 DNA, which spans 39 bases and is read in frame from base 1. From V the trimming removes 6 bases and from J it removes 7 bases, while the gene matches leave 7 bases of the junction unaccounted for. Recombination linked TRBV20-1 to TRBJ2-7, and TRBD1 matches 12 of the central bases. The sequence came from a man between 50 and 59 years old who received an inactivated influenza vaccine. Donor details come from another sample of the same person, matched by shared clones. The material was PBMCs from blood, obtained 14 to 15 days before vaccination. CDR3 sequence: CSATGQGALEQYF. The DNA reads TGCAGTGCAACGGGACAGGGGGCTCTTGAGCAGTACTTC.